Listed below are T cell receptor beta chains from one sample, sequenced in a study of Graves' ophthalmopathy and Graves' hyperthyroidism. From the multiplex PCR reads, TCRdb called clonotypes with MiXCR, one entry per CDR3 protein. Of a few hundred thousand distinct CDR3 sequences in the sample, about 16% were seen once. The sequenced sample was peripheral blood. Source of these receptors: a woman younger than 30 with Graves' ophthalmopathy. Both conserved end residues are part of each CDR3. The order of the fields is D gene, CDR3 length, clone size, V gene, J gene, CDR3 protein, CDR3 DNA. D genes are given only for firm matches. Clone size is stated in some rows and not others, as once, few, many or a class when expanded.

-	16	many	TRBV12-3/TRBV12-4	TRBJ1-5	CASSLAGWGAGQPQHF	TGTGCCAGCAGTTTAGCGGGATGGGGGGCTGGACAGCCCCAGCATTTT
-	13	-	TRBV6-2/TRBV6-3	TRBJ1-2	CASNAALNYGYTF	TGTGCCAGCAACGCGGCTCTGAACTATGGCTACACCTTC
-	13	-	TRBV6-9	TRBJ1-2	CASSSDWTARYTF	TGTGCCAGCAGTTCCGATTGGACCGCTCGCTACACCTTC
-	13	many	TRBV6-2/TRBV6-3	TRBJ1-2	CASTDRGYYGYTF	TGTGCCAGCACCGACCGAGGGTACTATGGCTACACCTTC
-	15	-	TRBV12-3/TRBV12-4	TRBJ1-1	CASSLSGGMDTEAFF	TGTGCCAGCAGTTTATCAGGAGGGATGGACACTGAAGCTTTCTTT
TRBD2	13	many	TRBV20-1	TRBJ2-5	CSAYSGGRETQYF	TGCAGTGCGTATAGCGGGGGGCGAGAGACCCAGTACTTC
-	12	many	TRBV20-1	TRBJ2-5	CSARWLEETQYF	TGCAGTGCTAGATGGCTAGAGGAGACCCAGTACTTC
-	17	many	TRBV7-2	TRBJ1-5	CASSLEGWGYSNQPQHF	TGTGCCAGCAGCCTCGAGGGGTGGGGGTATAGCAATCAGCCCCAGCATTTT
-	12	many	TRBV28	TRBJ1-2	CASSRKQWGYTF	TGTGCCAGCAGTCGGAAACAGTGGGGCTACACCTTC
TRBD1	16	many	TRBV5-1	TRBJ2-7	CASSPGGTGALYEQYF	TGCGCCAGCAGCCCCGGGGGGACAGGGGCTCTCTACGAGCAGTACTTC
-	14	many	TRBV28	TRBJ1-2	CASRWGPATYGYTF	TGTGCCAGCCGGTGGGGACCGGCGACCTATGGCTACACCTTC
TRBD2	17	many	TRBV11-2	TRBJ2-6	CASSTQAGGPGANVLTF	TGTGCCAGCAGCACCCAAGCGGGGGGGCCGGGGGCCAACGTCCTGACTTTC
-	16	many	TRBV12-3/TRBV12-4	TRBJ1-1	CASSTRGGGRNTEAFF	TGTGCCAGCAGTACCCGAGGGGGGGGGAGGAACACTGAAGCTTTCTTT
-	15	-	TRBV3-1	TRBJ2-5	CASSQVVGEKETQYF	TGTGCCAGCAGCCAAGTCGTCGGGGAGAAAGAGACCCAGTACTTC
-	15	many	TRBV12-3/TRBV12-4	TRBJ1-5	CASSLGLRGEQPQHF	TGTGCCAGCAGTTTAGGATTGCGGGGGGAACAGCCCCAGCATTTT
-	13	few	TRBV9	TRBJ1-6	CATQASEGSPLHF	TGTGCCACGCAGGCATCTGAGGGTTCACCCCTCCACTTT
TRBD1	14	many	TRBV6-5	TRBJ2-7	CASRPGQTAYEQYF	TGTGCCAGCAGACCGGGACAGACCGCCTACGAGCAGTACTTC
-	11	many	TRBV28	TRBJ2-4	CASSLESIQYF	TGTGCCAGCAGTTTGGAGAGCATTCAGTACTTC
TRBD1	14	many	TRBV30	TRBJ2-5	CAWSVRTGGSAQYF	TGTGCCTGGAGTGTACGGACAGGGGGCTCGGCCCAGTACTTC
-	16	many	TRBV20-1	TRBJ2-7	CSAYPVSTNRGVEQYF	TGCAGTGCTTACCCCGTTTCAACAAACCGGGGAGTCGAGCAGTACTTC
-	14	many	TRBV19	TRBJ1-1	CASSLKGTYTEASF	TGTGCCAGTAGTCTCAAGGGGACGTACACTGAAGCTTCCTTT
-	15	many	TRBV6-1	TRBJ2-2	CASSEVNRATGELFF	TGTGCCAGCAGTGAAGTAAACAGAGCCACCGGGGAGCTGTTTTTT
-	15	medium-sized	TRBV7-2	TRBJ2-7	CASSSMGTSSYEQYF	TGTGCCAGCAGCTCAATGGGAACGAGCTCCTACGAGCAGTACTTC
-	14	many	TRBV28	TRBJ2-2	CASRPPLVIKELFF	TGTGCCAGCAGACCCCCATTAGTCATTAAGGAGCTGTTTTTT
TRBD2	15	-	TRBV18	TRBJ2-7	CASSPRTSGAYEQYF	TGTGCCAGCTCCCCAAGGACTAGCGGGGCCTACGAGCAGTACTTC
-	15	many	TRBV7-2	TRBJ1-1	CASSPPQLSNTEAFF	TGTGCCAGCAGCCCCCCACAACTATCTAACACTGAAGCTTTCTTT
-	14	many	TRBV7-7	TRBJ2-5	CASSRGRGQETQYF	TGTGCTAGCAGCCGAGGACGGGGACAAGAGACCCAGTACTTC
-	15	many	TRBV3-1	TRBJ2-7	CASSPGRGSSYEQYF	TGTGCCAGCTCCCCAGGGCGGGGAAGCTCCTACGAGCAGTACTTC
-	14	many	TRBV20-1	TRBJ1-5	CSAPGGLSNQPQHF	TGCAGTGCTCCCGGGGGCTTGAGCAATCAGCCCCAGCATTTT
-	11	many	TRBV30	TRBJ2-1	CAWSDPAVQFF	TGTGCCTGGAGTGATCCGGCCGTCCAGTTCTTC
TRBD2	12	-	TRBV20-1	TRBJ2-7	CSAGGRTYEQYF	TGCAGTGCCGGGGGGAGGACCTACGAGCAGTACTTC
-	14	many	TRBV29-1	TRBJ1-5	CSVGGGGGNQPQHF	TGCAGCGTTGGAGGGGGGGGAGGCAATCAGCCCCAGCATTTT